This TCR beta chain was found in a study of blood T cell repertoires in COVID-19. This clone came up once. Only in-frame clones appear in the TCRdb table, and some are missing; sequencing was by immunoSEQ multiplex PCR. The sample has under 200,000 clones, around 84% seen once. The CDR3 is made up of 14 amino acids. Germline loops: CDR1 MNHEY, CDR2 SMNVEV (reference sequence). After removal of 5 bases from V and 5 bases from J, the junction contained 3 bases not matched to a gene. The receptor's source is a woman in her forties or fifties with COVID-19, enrolled during active disease. Source material: peripheral blood. The rearrangement links TRBV27 to TRBJ1-4, with 9 bases fitting TRBD1. CDR3 sequence reads: CASSPTGGNEKLFF. In DNA form, the CDR3 reads TGTGCCAGCAGTCCGACAGGGGGGAATGAAAAACTGTTTTTT.